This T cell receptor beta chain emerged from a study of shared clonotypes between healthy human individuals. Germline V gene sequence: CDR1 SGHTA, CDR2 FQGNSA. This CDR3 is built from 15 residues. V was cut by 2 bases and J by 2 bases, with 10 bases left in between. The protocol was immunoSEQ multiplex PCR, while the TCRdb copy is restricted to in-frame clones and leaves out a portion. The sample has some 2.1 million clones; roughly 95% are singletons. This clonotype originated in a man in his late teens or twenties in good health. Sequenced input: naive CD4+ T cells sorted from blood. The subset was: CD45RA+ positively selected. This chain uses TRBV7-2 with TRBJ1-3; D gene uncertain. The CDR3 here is CASSLSWATGNTIYF. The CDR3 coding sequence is TGTGCCAGCAGCTTAAGCTGGGCCACTGGAAACACCATATATTTT.